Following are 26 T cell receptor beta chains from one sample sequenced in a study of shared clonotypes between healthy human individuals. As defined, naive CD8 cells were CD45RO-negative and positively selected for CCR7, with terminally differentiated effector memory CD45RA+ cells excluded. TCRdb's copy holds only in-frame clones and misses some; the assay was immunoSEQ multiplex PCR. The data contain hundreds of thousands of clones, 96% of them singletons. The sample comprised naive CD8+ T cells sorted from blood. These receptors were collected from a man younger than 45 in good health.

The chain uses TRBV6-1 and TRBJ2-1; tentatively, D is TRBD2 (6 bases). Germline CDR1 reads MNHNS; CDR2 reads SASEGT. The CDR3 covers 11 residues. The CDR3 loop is CCSYGGPEQFF. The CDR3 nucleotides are TGTTGCAGTTACGGGGGACCTGAGCAGTTCTTC.

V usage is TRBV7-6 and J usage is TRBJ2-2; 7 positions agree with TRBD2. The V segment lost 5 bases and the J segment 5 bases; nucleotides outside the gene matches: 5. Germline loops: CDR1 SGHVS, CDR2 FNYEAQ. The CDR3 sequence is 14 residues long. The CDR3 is CASSPGGGTGELFF. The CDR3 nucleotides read TGTGCCAGCAGCCCCGGGGGAGGGACCGGGGAGCTGTTTTTT.

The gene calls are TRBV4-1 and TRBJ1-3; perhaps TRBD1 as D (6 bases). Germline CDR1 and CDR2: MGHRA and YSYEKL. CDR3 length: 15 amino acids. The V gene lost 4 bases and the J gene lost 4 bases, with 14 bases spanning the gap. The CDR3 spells CASSPEGGAGNTIYF. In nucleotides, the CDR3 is TGCGCCAGCAGCCCAGAGGGGGGAGCAGGAAACACCATATATTTT.

CDR3 amino acids: CASSHTGGPTYEQYF. For the CDR3, the DNA is TGCGCCAGCAGTCATACAGGGGGCCCTACCTACGAGCAGTACTTC. The V and J genes are TRBV4-1 and TRBJ2-7; 9 bases fit TRBD1. This CDR3 comprises 15 residues. Germline CDR1 MGHRA, CDR2 YSYEKL. The V gene end was trimmed by 6 bases and the J gene end by 2 bases; junction bases not matched to a gene: 8.

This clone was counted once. The CDR3 sequence: CASSLVGGGRPYEQYF. The CDR3 coding sequence is TGTGCCAGCAGCTTGGTAGGGGGGGGCCGCCCCTACGAGCAGTACTTC. The chain employs TRBV5-6 and TRBJ2-7, with D perhaps TRBD2 (7 bases). The germline CDR1 and CDR2 sequences are SGHDT and YYEEEE. V dropped 0 bases and J dropped 2 bases, with 15 bases sitting between them. The CDR3 sequence is 16 residues long.

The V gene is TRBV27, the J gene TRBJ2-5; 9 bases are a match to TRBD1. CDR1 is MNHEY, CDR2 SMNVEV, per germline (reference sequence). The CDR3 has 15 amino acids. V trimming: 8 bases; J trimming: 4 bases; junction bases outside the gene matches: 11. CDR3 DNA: TGTGCCAGCGGAGAACAGGGGGCTTTGAGAGAGACCCAGTACTTC. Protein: CASGEQGALRETQYF.

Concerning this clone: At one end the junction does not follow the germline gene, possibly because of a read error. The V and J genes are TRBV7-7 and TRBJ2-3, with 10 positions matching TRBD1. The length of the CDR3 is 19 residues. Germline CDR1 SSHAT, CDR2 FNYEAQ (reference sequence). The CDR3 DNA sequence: TGTGCTAGCAGCCCTTCCGGGACAGGGGCGTTTCCTAGCACAGATACGCAGTATTTT. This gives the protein CASSPSGTGAFPSTDTQYF. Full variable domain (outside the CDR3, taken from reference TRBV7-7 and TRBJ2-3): GAGVSQSPRYKVTKRGQDVTLRCDPISSHATLYWYQQALGQGPEFLTYFNYEAQPDKSGLPSDRFSAERPEGSISTLTIQRTEQRDSAMYRCASSPSGTGAFPSTDTQYFGPGTRLTVL.

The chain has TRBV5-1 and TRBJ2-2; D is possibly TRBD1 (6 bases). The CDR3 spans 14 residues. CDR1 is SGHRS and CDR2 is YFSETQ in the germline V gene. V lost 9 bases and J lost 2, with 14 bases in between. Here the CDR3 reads CATERGQNTGELFF. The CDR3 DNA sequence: TGCGCCACCGAACGGGGACAAAACACCGGGGAGCTGTTTTTT. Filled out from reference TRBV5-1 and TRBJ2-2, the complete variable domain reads KAGVTQTPRYLIKTRGQQVTLSCSPISGHRSVSWYQQTPGQGLQFLFEYFSETQRNKGNFPGRFSGRQFSNSRSEMNVSTLELGDSALYLCATERGQNTGELFFGEGSRLTVL.

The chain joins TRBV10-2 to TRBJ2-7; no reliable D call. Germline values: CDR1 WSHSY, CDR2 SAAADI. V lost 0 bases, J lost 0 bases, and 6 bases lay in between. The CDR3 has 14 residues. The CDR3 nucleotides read TGCGCCAGCAGTGAGTCGAGCGACTCCTACGAGCAGTACTTC. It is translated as CASSESSDSYEQYF.

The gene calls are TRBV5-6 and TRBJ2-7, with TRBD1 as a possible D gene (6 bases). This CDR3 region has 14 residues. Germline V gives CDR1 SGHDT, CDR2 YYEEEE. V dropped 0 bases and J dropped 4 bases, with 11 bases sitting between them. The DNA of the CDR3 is TGTGCCAGCAGCTTGGCCGTACAGGGTTACGAGCAGTACTTC. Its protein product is CASSLAVQGYEQYF. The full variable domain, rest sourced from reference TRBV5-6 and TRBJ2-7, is DAGVTQSPTHLIKTRGQQVTLRCSPKSGHDTVSWYQQALGQGPQFIFQYYEEEERQRGNFPDRFSGHQFPNYSSELNVNALLLGDSALYLCASSLAVQGYEQYFGPGTRLTVT.

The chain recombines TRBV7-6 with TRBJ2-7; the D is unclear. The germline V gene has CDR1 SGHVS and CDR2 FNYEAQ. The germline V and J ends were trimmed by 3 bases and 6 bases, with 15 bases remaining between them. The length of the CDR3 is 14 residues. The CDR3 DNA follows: TGTGCCAGCAGCTTGGGCGCCAACCCGGGCGAGCAGTACTTC. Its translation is CASSLGANPGEQYF.

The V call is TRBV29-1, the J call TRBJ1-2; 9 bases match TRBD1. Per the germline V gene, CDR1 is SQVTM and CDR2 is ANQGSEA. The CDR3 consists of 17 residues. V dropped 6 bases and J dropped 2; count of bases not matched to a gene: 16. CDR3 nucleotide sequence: TGCAGCGTACCACCCACCTTAACAGGGGGCCAGAACTATGGCTACACCTTC. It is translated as CSVPPTLTGGQNYGYTF.

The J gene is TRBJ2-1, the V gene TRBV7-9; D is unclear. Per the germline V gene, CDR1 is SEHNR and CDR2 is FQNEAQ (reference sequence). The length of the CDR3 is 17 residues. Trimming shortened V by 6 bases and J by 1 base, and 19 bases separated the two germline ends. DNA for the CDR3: TGTGCCAGCAGTTTACACCCGGCGGCGGAGTCCTACAATGAGCAGTTCTTC. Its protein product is CASSLHPAAESYNEQFF.

CDR3 residues: CASSPFGRPDEQYF. The CDR3 nucleotides are TGTGCCAGCAGCCCGTTTGGGAGACCCGACGAGCAGTACTTC. V usage is TRBV9 and J usage is TRBJ2-7, with D tentatively TRBD2 (5 bases). Between the trimmed V and J ends, which lost 4 bases and 5 bases, there was a span of 16 bases. This CDR3 spans 14 amino acids. Per germline, CDR1 SGDLS and CDR2 YYNGEE.

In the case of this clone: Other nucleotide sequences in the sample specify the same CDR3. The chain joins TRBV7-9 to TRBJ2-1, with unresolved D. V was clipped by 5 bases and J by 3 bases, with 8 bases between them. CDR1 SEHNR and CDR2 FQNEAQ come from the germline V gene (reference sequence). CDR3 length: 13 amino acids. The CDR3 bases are TGTGCCAGCAGCCCTCCTAGCTACAATGAGCAGTTCTTC. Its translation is CASSPPSYNEQFF.

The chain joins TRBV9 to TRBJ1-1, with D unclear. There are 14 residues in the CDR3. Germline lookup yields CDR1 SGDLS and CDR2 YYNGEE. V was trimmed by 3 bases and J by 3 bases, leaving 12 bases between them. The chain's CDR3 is CASSGPNQHTEAFF. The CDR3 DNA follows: TGTGCCAGCAGCGGACCTAACCAACACACTGAAGCTTTCTTT.

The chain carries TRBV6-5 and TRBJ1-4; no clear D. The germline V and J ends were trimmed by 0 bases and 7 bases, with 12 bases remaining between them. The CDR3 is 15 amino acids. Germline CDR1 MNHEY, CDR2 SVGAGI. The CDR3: CASSYSGMNREKLFF. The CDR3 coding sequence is TGTGCCAGCAGTTACTCCGGGATGAATCGTGAAAAACTGTTTTTT.

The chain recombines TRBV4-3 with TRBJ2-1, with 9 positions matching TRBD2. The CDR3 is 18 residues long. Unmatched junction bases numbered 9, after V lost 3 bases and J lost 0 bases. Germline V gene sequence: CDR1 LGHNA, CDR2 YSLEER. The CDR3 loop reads CASSQEPGLALSYNEQFF. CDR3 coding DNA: TGCGCCAGCAGCCAGGAACCTGGACTAGCGCTCTCCTACAATGAGCAGTTCTTC.

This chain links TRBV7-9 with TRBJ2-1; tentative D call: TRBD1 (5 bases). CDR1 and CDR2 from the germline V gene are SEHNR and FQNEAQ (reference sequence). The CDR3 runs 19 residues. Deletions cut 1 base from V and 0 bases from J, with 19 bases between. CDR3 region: CASSLVAVQGSSSYNEQFF. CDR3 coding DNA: TGTGCCAGCAGCTTAGTGGCGGTTCAGGGTTCGAGCTCCTACAATGAGCAGTTCTTC.

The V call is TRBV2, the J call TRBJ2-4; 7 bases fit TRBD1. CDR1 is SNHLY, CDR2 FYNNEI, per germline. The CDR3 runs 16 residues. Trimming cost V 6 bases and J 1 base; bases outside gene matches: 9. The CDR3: CASRWDRGTAKNIQYF. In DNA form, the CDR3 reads TGTGCCAGCAGGTGGGACAGAGGAACGGCCAAAAACATTCAGTACTTC. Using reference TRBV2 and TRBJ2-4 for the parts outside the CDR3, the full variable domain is EPEVTQTPSHQVTQMGQEVILRCVPISNHLYFYWYRQILGQKVEFLVSFYNNEISEKSEIFDDQFSVERPDGSNFTLKIRSTKLEDSAMYFCASRWDRGTAKNIQYFGAGTRLSVL.

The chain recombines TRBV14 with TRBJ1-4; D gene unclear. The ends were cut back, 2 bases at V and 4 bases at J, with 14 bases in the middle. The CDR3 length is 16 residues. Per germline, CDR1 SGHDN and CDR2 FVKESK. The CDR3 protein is CASSQHAQAVNEKLFF. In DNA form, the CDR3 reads TGTGCCAGCAGCCAACATGCCCAAGCCGTTAATGAAAAACTGTTTTTT.

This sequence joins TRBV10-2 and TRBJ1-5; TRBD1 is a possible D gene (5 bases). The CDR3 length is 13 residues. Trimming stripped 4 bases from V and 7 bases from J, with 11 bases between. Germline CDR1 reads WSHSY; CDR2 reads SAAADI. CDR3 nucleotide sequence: TGCGCCAGCAGTGCCGGGGGAACCCAGCCCCAGCATTTT. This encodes CASSAGGTQPQHF.

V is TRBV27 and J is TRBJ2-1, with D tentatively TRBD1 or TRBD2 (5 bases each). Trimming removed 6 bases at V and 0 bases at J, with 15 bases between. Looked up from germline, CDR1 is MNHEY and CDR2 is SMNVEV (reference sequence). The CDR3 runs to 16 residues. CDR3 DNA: TGTGCCAGCAGAATGGGGGTAGCGCTCTCCTACAATGAGCAGTTCTTC. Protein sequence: CASRMGVALSYNEQFF.

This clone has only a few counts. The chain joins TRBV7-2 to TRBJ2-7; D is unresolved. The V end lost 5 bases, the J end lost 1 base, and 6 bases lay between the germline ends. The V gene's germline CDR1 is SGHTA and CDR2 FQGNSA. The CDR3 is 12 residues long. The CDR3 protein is CASSRWSYEQYF. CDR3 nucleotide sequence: TGTGCCAGCAGCCGTTGGTCCTACGAGCAGTACTTC.

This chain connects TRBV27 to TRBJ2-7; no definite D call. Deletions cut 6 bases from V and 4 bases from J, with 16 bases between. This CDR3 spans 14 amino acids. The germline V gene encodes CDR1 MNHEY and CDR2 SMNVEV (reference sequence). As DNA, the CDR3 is TGTGCCAGCAGGTCCCACCAGGATCGATACGAGCAGTACTTC. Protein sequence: CASRSHQDRYEQYF.

DNA for the CDR3: TGTGCCAGCAGTACGGCAACCGGCGGGACGTCCTACAATGAGCAGTTCTTC. Amino acids: CASSTATGGTSYNEQFF. The V and J genes are TRBV27 and TRBJ2-1; the D gene is possibly TRBD2 (6 bases). The CDR3 spans 17 residues. Germline V gene sequence: CDR1 MNHEY, CDR2 SMNVEV (reference sequence). Between the trimmed V and J ends, which lost 5 bases and 1 base, there was a span of 18 bases.